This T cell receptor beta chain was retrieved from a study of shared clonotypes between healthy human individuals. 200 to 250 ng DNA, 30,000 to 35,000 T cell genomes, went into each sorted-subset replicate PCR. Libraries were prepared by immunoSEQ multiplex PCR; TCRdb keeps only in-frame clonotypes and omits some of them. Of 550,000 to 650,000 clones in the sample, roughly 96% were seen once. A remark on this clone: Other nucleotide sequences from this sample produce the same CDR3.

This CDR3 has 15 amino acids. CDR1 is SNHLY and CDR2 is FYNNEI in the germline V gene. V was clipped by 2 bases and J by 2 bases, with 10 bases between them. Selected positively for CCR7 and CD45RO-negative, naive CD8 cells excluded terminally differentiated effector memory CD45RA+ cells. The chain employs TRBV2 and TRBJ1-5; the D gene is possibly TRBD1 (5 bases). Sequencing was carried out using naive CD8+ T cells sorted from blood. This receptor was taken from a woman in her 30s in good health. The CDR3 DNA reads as TGTGCCAGCAGTGAATTTAGGGGTGGCAATCAGCCCCAGCATTTT. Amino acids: CASSEFRGGNQPQHF.